A single sample gave rise to the 32 T cell receptor beta chains below, sequenced in a study of blood T cell repertoires in COVID-19. The protocol was immunoSEQ multiplex PCR, while the TCRdb copy is restricted to in-frame clones and leaves out a portion. This table holds 300,000 to 450,000 clones, approximately 92% found once. Sequenced input: PBMCs or T cells enriched from blood (not recorded which). The source of these receptors is a man between 18 and 35 years old who had recovered from COVID-19.

The chain couples TRBV6-6 to TRBJ2-7; TRBD1 aligns across 12 bases. V trimming: 5 bases; J trimming: 4 bases; junction bases outside the gene matches: 18. The CDR3 loop spans 19 amino acids. Germline loops: CDR1 MNHNY, CDR2 SVGAGI (reference sequence). CDR3 nucleotide sequence: TGTGCCAGCAGTCCTAGGTACCACTCCGGGACAGGGGGCAGGTACGAGCAGTACTTC. It is translated as CASSPRYHSGTGGRYEQYF.

This sequence joins TRBV28 and TRBJ2-1; TRBD2 agrees at 8 bases. J was trimmed by 6 bases and V by 2 bases; bases with no gene match: 12. The CDR3 is 17 amino acids. Germline CDR1 is MDHEN and CDR2 is SYDVKM. In nucleotides, the CDR3 is TGTGCCAGCAGTTTACCCCAGACTAGCGAGGCTGGCAATGAGCAGTTCTTC. Amino acid sequence: CASSLPQTSEAGNEQFF.

The count of this clone is one. V and J are TRBV5-1 and TRBJ1-3; 8 bases map to TRBD1. The V gene end was trimmed by 0 bases and the J gene end by 3 bases; junction bases not matched to a gene: 5. The CDR3 loop spans 16 amino acids. The germline gives CDR1 SGHRS, CDR2 YFSETQ. Here the CDR3 DNA reads TGCGCCAGCAGCTTGGCCCCAGGGGGCATTGGAAACACCATATATTTT. This gives the protein CASSLAPGGIGNTIYF.

This clone was detected once. V gene TRBV7-8 combines with J gene TRBJ2-4; 10 bases match TRBD2. With V trimmed by 2 bases and J by 0 bases, 7 bases remained unmatched. The CDR3 sequence is 18 residues long. The germline CDR1 and CDR2 sequences are SGHVS and FQNEAQ. The CDR3 loop reads CASSLHTLAGRAKNIQYF. For the CDR3, the DNA is TGTGCCAGCAGCTTACATACACTAGCGGGGAGAGCCAAAAACATTCAGTACTTC.

The chain combines TRBV27 with TRBJ1-4; D may be TRBD1 (6 bases). This CDR3 contains 12 residues. Germline-derived CDR1 and CDR2 are MNHEY and SMNVEV (reference sequence). Trimming removed 8 bases from V and 10 bases from J, with 14 bases in between. The CDR3 DNA sequence: TGTGCCAGCGGGGGCATGGCAGGAAAACTGTTTTTT. It translates to CASGGMAGKLFF.

J is TRBJ1-5 and V is TRBV3-1 (or the pseudogene TRBV3-2); unclear D gene. The CDR3 is 17 residues long. The V end was cut by 1 base, the J end by 7 bases, with 20 bases between. Germline V CDR1 and CDR2: LGHDT, YNNKEL (reference sequence). The CDR3 here is CASSQVPLFGVMQPQHF. The CDR3 DNA is TGTGCCAGCAGCCAAGTCCCCCTCTTTGGAGTGATGCAGCCCCAGCATTTT.

The CDR3 spells CASSVGSVSGNTIYF. The CDR3 coding sequence is TGTGCCAGCAGCGTAGGGAGTGTCTCTGGAAACACCATATATTTT. The rearrangement links TRBV9 to TRBJ1-3; D ambiguous. Germline V CDR1 and CDR2: SGDLS, YYNGEE. The CDR3 extends over 15 amino acids. The germline V and J ends were trimmed by 0 bases and 0 bases, with 7 bases remaining between them.

The gene calls are TRBV2 and TRBJ2-6, with 8 nucleotides matching TRBD1. The CDR3 runs to 17 residues. The germline V gene has CDR1 SNHLY and CDR2 FYNNEI. The V gene end was trimmed by 4 bases and the J gene end by 0 bases; junction bases not matched to a gene: 5. The CDR3 nucleotides read TGTGCCAGCAGTGGAGACAGGGGAGGCTCTGGGGCCAACGTCCTGACTTTC. Amino acid sequence: CASSGDRGGSGANVLTF. Full variable domain (outside the CDR3, taken from reference TRBV2 and TRBJ2-6): EPEVTQTPSHQVTQMGQEVILRCVPISNHLYFYWYRQILGQKVEFLVSFYNNEISEKSEIFDDQFSVERPDGSNFTLKIRSTKLEDSAMYFCASSGDRGGSGANVLTFGAGSRLTVL.

The V gene is TRBV14, the J gene TRBJ2-3; maybe TRBD2 (7 bases). The V gene lost 3 bases and the J gene lost 3 bases, with 13 bases spanning the gap. The CDR3 is 15 amino acids. Germline values: CDR1 SGHDN, CDR2 FVKESK. The CDR3 nucleotides read TGTGCCAGCAGCCAGGGGGGGGCGAGGACAGATACGCAGTATTTT. This encodes CASSQGGARTDTQYF. The full variable domain, completed using reference TRBV14 and TRBJ2-3, is EAGVTQFPSHSVIEKGQTVTLRCDPISGHDNLYWYRRVMGKEIKFLLHFVKESKQDESGMPNNRFLAERTGGTYSTLKVQPAELEDSGVYFCASSQGGARTDTQYFGPGTRLTVL.

This chain joins TRBV18 and TRBJ1-4; possibly TRBD1 for D (5 bases). The V and J ends lost 0 bases and 10 bases respectively, with 18 bases between them. This CDR3 has 16 amino acids. The V gene's germline CDR1 is KGHSH and CDR2 LQKENI. The CDR3 region is CASSPPGRGVEGKLFF. CDR3 nucleotides: TGTGCCAGCTCACCACCGGGTCGAGGGGTGGAGGGAAAACTGTTTTTT.

This chain links TRBV9 with TRBJ2-7; 8 bases map to TRBD2. Germline trimming cut 0 bases from V and 2 bases from J; bases unmatched to any gene: 10. Germline assignment: CDR1 SGDLS and CDR2 YYNGEE. The CDR3 has 17 amino acids. Here the CDR3 reads CASSVEAGGSGTYEQYF. The CDR3 DNA is TGTGCCAGCAGCGTAGAGGCGGGGGGTAGCGGGACCTACGAGCAGTACTTC.

The CDR3 loop reads CASSPALAPMNTEAFF. Here the CDR3 DNA reads TGTGCCAGCAGCCCCGCGCTCGCCCCCATGAACACTGAAGCTTTCTTT. V and J are TRBV28 and TRBJ1-1; D not certain. This CDR3 comprises 16 residues. V was pared by 6 bases and J by 0 bases, with 17 bases between. Looked up from germline, CDR1 is MDHEN and CDR2 is SYDVKM. The entire variable domain, with the rest obtained from reference TRBV28 and TRBJ1-1, is as follows: DVKVTQSSRYLVKRTGEKVFLECVQDMDHENMFWYRQDPGLGLRLIYFSYDVKMKEKGDIPEGYSVSREKKERFSLILESASTNQTSMYLCASSPALAPMNTEAFFGQGTRLTVV.

The rearrangement uses TRBV7-3 and TRBJ2-1; TRBD1 matches 7 bases. The V and J ends lost 4 bases and 5 bases, in that order; junction bases with no gene match: 17. Germline V gene sequence: CDR1 SGHTA, CDR2 FQGTGA. This CDR3 contains 18 residues. The CDR3 region is CASSSLPPGTDTNNEQFF. CDR3 nucleotide sequence: TGTGCCAGCAGCTCGCTTCCCCCCGGGACAGATACTAACAATGAGCAGTTCTTC.

V and J are TRBV7-9 and TRBJ2-7; 8 positions match TRBD2. Trimming removed 1 base from V and 2 bases from J; junction bases left unmatched: 4. This CDR3 contains 15 residues. Germline V CDR1 and CDR2: SEHNR, FQNEAQ (reference sequence). The CDR3 nucleotides read TGTGCCAGCAGCTTAGATCGGGGGGGCCCCTACGAGCAGTACTTC. It translates to CASSLDRGGPYEQYF.

J is TRBJ2-2 and V is TRBV6-6; 13 nucleotides agree with TRBD2. Trimming removed 5 bases from V and 6 bases from J; junction bases left unmatched: 18. The CDR3 consists of 20 residues. CDR1 is MNHNY and CDR2 is SVGAGI in the germline V gene (reference sequence). The CDR3 sequence: CASSPKPGLGLAGDAGELFF. DNA for the CDR3: TGTGCCAGCAGTCCAAAACCGGGACTAGGACTAGCGGGAGATGCCGGGGAGCTGTTTTTT.

The V gene is TRBV5-1, the J gene TRBJ2-3; 9 nucleotides agree with TRBD2. The junction had 8 bases not matched to a gene; V was cut back by 4 bases and J by 5 bases. Germline-derived CDR1 and CDR2 are SGHRS and YFSETQ. The CDR3 is 15 amino acids. The CDR3 region is CASSETLAGRDTQYF. The CDR3 nucleotides read TGCGCCAGCAGCGAGACTCTAGCGGGGCGAGATACGCAGTATTTT. Combining the CDR3 with reference TRBV5-1 and TRBJ2-3 gives the whole variable domain KAGVTQTPRYLIKTRGQQVTLSCSPISGHRSVSWYQQTPGQGLQFLFEYFSETQRNKGNFPGRFSGRQFSNSRSEMNVSTLELGDSALYLCASSETLAGRDTQYFGPGTRLTVL.

The J gene is TRBJ1-4, the V gene TRBV4-3; D perhaps matches TRBD1 (6 bases). This CDR3 contains 14 residues. The V end lost 0 bases, the J end lost 7 bases, and 9 bases lay between the germline ends. Germline CDR1 is LGHNA and CDR2 is YSLEER. The chain's CDR3 is CASSQDRGFEKLFF. The CDR3 DNA follows: TGCGCCAGCAGCCAAGATAGGGGGTTTGAAAAACTGTTTTTT.

V and J are TRBV7-2 and TRBJ1-4; 7 bases are shared with TRBD1. Germline V gene lookup returns CDR1 SGHTA and CDR2 FQGNSA. J lost 8 bases, V lost 4 bases, and 7 bases had no gene match. The CDR3 totals 14 residues. DNA of the CDR3: TGTGCCAGCAGCTATGCAGGGGGTTTCGAAAAACTGTTTTTT. It translates to CASSYAGGFEKLFF.

V gene TRBV5-1 combines with J gene TRBJ1-1; D possibly corresponds to TRBD1 (6 bases). V lost 0 bases and J lost 6, with 12 bases in between. The CDR3 is made up of 14 amino acids. CDR1 SGHRS and CDR2 YFSETQ come from the germline V gene. CDR3 region: CASSLGQGNSEAFF. For the CDR3, the DNA is TGCGCCAGCAGCTTGGGGCAGGGGAATTCTGAAGCTTTCTTT.

The chain couples TRBV28 to TRBJ1-5; TRBD1 aligns across 7 bases. The junction had 4 bases not matched to a gene; V was cut back by 6 bases and J by 2 bases. The CDR3 runs 14 residues. The germline V gene has CDR1 MDHEN and CDR2 SYDVKM. Here the CDR3 reads CASRGTARNQPQHF. The CDR3 DNA follows: TGTGCCAGCAGGGGGACAGCCCGCAATCAGCCCCAGCATTTT.

On this clone: Other nucleotide sequences from this sample produce the same CDR3. This sequence joins TRBV12-3 or TRBV12-4 and TRBJ1-4; unclear D gene. Between the trimmed V and J ends, which lost 2 bases and 3 bases, there was a span of 4 bases. This CDR3 has 13 amino acids. CDR3 DNA sequence: TGTGCCAGCAGTTTACGTTCTAATGAAAAACTGTTTTTT. Its translation: CASSLRSNEKLFF.

V gene TRBV7-3 combines with J gene TRBJ2-1, with D unresolved. Trimming stripped 4 bases from V and 6 bases from J, with 13 bases between. Germline lookup yields CDR1 SGHTA and CDR2 FQGTGA. The CDR3 loop spans 14 amino acids. The CDR3 DNA reads TGTGCCAGCAGCTCTCTCGACTCTCCCAATGAGCAGTTCTTC. Amino acid sequence: CASSSLDSPNEQFF.

This clone was seen repeatedly, ten times or more. The sample contains more than one DNA sequence encoding this CDR3. The chain uses TRBV19 and TRBJ2-1; 9 bases fit TRBD2. CDR3 size: 15 residues. Germline V CDR1 and CDR2: LNHDA, SQIVND (reference sequence). The V gene end was trimmed by 2 bases and the J gene end by 4 bases; junction bases not matched to a gene: 3. The CDR3 sequence is CASSISSGEYNEQFF. CDR3 coding DNA: TGTGCCAGTAGTATATCTAGCGGGGAGTACAATGAGCAGTTCTTC.

This clone was seen just once. V and J are TRBV10-2 and TRBJ1-2, with D unclear. The ends were cut back, 3 bases at V and 2 bases at J, with 10 bases in the middle. Per the germline V gene, CDR1 is WSHSY and CDR2 is SAAADI. The CDR3 has 14 amino acids. The CDR3: CASSEWGGNYGYTF. CDR3 DNA: TGCGCCAGCAGTGAATGGGGAGGGAACTATGGCTACACCTTC.

This sequence joins TRBV5-1 and TRBJ2-7; D unresolved. Trimming took 0 bases from V and 0 from J, leaving 7 bases between them. The CDR3 sequence is 14 residues long. Germline CDR1 and CDR2: SGHRS and YFSETQ. The DNA for the CDR3 is TGCGCCAGCAGCTTGGTTTCAGACTCCTACGAGCAGTACTTC. Translating gives CASSLVSDSYEQYF.

The CDR3 region is CASSPPGGSNTEAFF. In DNA form, the CDR3 reads TGCGCCAGCAGCCCCCCCGGGGGTAGTAACACTGAAGCTTTCTTT. The genes are TRBV5-1 and TRBJ1-1; tentatively, D is TRBD1 (5 bases). CDR1 and CDR2 (germline): SGHRS, YFSETQ. This CDR3 comprises 15 residues. Trimming stripped 4 bases from V and 2 bases from J, with 15 bases between.

The chain carries TRBV5-1 and TRBJ2-5, with TRBD1 matching over 8 bases. The CDR3 runs 16 residues. Germline CDR1 SGHRS, CDR2 YFSETQ. With V trimmed by 4 bases and J by 1 base, 9 bases remained unmatched. CDR3 loop: CASSRTLDRAQETQYF. CDR3 nucleotide sequence: TGCGCCAGCAGCAGAACATTGGACAGGGCCCAAGAGACCCAGTACTTC. The variable domain in full, with the rest retrieved from reference TRBV5-1 and TRBJ2-5, is KAGVTQTPRYLIKTRGQQVTLSCSPISGHRSVSWYQQTPGQGLQFLFEYFSETQRNKGNFPGRFSGRQFSNSRSEMNVSTLELGDSALYLCASSRTLDRAQETQYFGPGTRLLVL.

The genes are TRBV2 and TRBJ2-1; a weak D match, TRBD2 (5 bases). Germline values: CDR1 SNHLY, CDR2 FYNNEI. The V gene lost 8 bases and the J gene lost 3 bases, with 17 bases spanning the gap. The CDR3 is 15 amino acids. The CDR3 bases are TGTGCCAGCGAGCTCGGGATCAGCGGCTACAATGAGCAGTTCTTC. Translated, it gives CASELGISGYNEQFF. The full variable domain, in which reference TRBV2 and TRBJ2-1 provide the parts outside the CDR3, is EPEVTQTPSHQVTQMGQEVILRCVPISNHLYFYWYRQILGQKVEFLVSFYNNEISEKSEIFDDQFSVERPDGSNFTLKIRSTKLEDSAMYFCASELGISGYNEQFFGPGTRLTVL.

The chain couples TRBV18 to TRBJ2-1, with D perhaps matching TRBD2 (6 bases). Germline V gene data show CDR1 as KGHSH and CDR2 as LQKENI. V lost 6 bases and J 5 bases, leaving 14 bases between the germline ends. The CDR3 is made up of 14 amino acids. Written as DNA, the CDR3 is TGTGCCAGCTCGACCGGGACTCAAAACAATGAGCAGTTCTTC. This gives the protein CASSTGTQNNEQFF.

The chain combines TRBV2 with TRBJ2-1, with 14 bases matching TRBD2. The V gene's germline CDR1 is SNHLY and CDR2 FYNNEI. There are 19 residues in the CDR3. V lost 5 bases and J lost 7; bases outside the gene matches: 16. The DNA for the CDR3 is TGTGCCAGCAGTCAAAGGGGACTAGCGGGAGTAGGCACGGAGAATGAGCAGTTCTTC. This gives the protein CASSQRGLAGVGTENEQFF.

V usage is TRBV28 and J usage is TRBJ2-5, with 10 bases fitting TRBD2. Germline V gives CDR1 MDHEN, CDR2 SYDVKM. CDR3 length: 16 residues. Germline trimming cut 1 base from V and 1 base from J; bases unmatched to any gene: 3. This CDR3 is CASSLFLAGAQETQYF. The CDR3 coding sequence is TGTGCCAGCAGTTTATTCCTAGCGGGAGCCCAAGAGACCCAGTACTTC.

V gene TRBV27 combines with J gene TRBJ1-2; D possibly corresponds to TRBD1 (6 bases). The V and J ends lost 3 bases and 1 base respectively, with 12 bases between them. CDR3 length: 15 residues. CDR1 and CDR2 (germline): MNHEY, SMNVEV (reference sequence). For the CDR3, the DNA is TGTGCCAGCAGTTTCGCGGGGGCACATAACTATGGCTACACCTTC. This translates into CASSFAGAHNYGYTF.